Sequencing of this T cell receptor beta chain was carried out in a study of T-cell reconstitution after alpha-beta-depleted transplantation in children. Trimming cost V 3 bases and J 0 bases, with 9 bases left between them. CDR3 length: 14 amino acids. Looked up from germline, CDR1 is SQVTM and CDR2 is ANQGSEA. TCRbeta library construction was performed incorporating unique molecular identifiers. TCRdb passed the PCR reads through MiXCR, listing each CDR3 protein once. The repertoire holds under 750,000 distinct CDR3 sequences, with roughly 23% as singletons. The sample holds many counts of this clonotype. The antigen is undetermined. Study-level findings and limits: Several hundred graft clones that had expanded were reportedly the source of alpha-beta T cells about two months after transplant.

The sequence was obtained from a boy in the first two years of life who had a stem cell transplant for acute myeloid leukemia, so the T cells may come from the graft donor. Specimen: PBMCs, mostly from graft donor cells, collected 360 days after TCRalphabeta/CD19-depleted stem cell transplant. The gene calls are TRBV29-1 and TRBJ2-1; the D gene is possibly TRBD1 (5 bases). The chain's CDR3 is CSVDHRSSYNEQFF. As DNA, the CDR3 is TGCAGCGTTGACCACAGGTCCTCCTACAATGAGCAGTTCTTC.